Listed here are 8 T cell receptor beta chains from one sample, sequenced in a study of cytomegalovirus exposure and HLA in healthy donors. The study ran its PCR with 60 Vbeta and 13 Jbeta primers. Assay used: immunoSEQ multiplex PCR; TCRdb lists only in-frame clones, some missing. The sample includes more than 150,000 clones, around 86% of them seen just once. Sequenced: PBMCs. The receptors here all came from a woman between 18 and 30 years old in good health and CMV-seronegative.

The CDR3 DNA reads as TGTGCCAGCAGTGAGAGGACAGGGAATCAGCCCCAGCATTTT. This encodes CASSERTGNQPQHF. This chain connects TRBV2 to TRBJ1-5; 8 bases are a match to TRBD1. CDR3 size: 14 residues. Trimming took 3 bases from V and 4 from J; bases not matched to a gene: 2. The germline gives CDR1 SNHLY, CDR2 FYNNEI.

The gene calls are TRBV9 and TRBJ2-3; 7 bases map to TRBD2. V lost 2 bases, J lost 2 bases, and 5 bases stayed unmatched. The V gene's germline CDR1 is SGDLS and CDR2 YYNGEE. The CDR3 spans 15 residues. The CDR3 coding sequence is TGTGCCAGCAGCGTGGCTAGCGGTGACACAGATACGCAGTATTTT. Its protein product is CASSVASGDTDTQYF.

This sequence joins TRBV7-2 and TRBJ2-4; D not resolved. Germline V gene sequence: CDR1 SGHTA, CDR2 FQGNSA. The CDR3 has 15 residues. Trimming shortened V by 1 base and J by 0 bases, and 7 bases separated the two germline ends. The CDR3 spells CASSLGVLAKNIQYF. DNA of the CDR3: TGTGCCAGCAGCTTAGGAGTACTAGCCAAAAACATTCAGTACTTC.

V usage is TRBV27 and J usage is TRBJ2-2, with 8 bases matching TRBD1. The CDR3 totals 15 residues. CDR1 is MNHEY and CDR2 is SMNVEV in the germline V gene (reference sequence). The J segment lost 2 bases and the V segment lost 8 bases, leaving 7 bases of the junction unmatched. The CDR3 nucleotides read TGTGCCAGCCGAGAGACAGGGGCCAACACCGGGGAGCTGTTTTTT. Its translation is CASRETGANTGELFF.

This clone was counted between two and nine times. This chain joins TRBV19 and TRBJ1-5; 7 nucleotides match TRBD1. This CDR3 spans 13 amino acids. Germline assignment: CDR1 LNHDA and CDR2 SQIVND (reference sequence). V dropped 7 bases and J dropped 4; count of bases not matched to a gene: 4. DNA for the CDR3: TGTGCCAGTACACTACAGGGGAATCAGCCCCAGCATTTT. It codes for CASTLQGNQPQHF.

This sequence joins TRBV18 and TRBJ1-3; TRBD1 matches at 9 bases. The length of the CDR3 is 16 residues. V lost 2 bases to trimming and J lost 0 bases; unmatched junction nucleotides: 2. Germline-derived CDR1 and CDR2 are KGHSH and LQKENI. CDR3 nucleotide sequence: TGTGCCAGCTCACCAGGGACAGGGCACTCTGGAAACACCATATATTTT. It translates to CASSPGTGHSGNTIYF.

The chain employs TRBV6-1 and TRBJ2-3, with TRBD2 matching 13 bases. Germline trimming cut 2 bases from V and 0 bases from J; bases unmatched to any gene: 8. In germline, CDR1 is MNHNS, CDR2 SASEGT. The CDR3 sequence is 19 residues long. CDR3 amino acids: CASSETFGTSGKSTDTQYF. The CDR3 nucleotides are TGTGCCAGCAGTGAAACCTTTGGGACTAGCGGGAAGAGCACAGATACGCAGTATTTT.

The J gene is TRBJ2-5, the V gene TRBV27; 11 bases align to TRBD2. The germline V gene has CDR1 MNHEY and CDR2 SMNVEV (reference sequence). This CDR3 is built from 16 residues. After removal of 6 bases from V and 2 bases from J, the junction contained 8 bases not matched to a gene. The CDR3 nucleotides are TGTGCCAGCAGCCCTGGGAGACTAGCGGGGCAAGAGACCCAGTACTTC. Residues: CASSPGRLAGQETQYF.